The rows below give T cell receptor beta chains drawn from one sample of a study of regulatory T cells in long-lasting Graves disease. TCRdb recomputed calls from the multiplex PCR reads with MiXCR, one row per CDR3 protein. Among about 470,000 distinct CDR3 sequences listed, 20% to 25% were seen once. The sample consisted of peripheral blood mononuclear cells (PBMCs), taken when the disease was refractory, from a patient treated with antithyroid drugs. These receptors all come from a female donor with Graves disease. Both conserved end residues are part of each CDR3. The order of the fields is J gene, V gene, CDR3 protein.

>TRBJ2-7|TRBV5-1
CASSFDSLSSYEQYF
>TRBJ1-5|TRBV20-1
CSANRDTSPDQPQHF
>TRBJ2-2|TRBV28
CASSSPGLKTGELFF
>TRBJ2-7|TRBV13
CASSKGQGMSSADEQYF
>TRBJ1-4|TRBV3-1
CASSPPGRDEKLFF
>TRBJ1-5|TRBV2
CASSLQGKHQPQHF
>TRBJ2-5|TRBV7-2
CASSTSGRETQYF
>TRBJ1-4|TRBV12-3/TRBV12-4
CASSQGNANEKLFF
>TRBJ1-1|TRBV9
CASSGGRSREAFF
>TRBJ2-5|TRBV20-1
CSARPRTSLGETQYF
>TRBJ2-2|TRBV5-1
CASFPRTGANGELFF
>TRBJ2-5|TRBV12-3/TRBV12-4
CASSHSIRVQAKETQYF
>TRBJ1-4|TRBV3-1
CASSPLGEKLFF
>TRBJ2-7|TRBV12-3/TRBV12-4
CASSLGLAKPEQYF
>TRBJ1-5|TRBV28
CASRSWTGGGNQPQHF
>TRBJ2-3|TRBV6-1
CASSQIQGRTDTQYF
>TRBJ1-1|TRBV20-1
CSANRGRPEAFF
>TRBJ2-2|TRBV7-2
CASSLWDTGELFF
>TRBJ1-1|TRBV7-8
CASSSEGRGNTEAFF
>TRBJ2-3|TRBV19
CASGSGTADTQYF
>TRBJ2-2|TRBV5-5
CASSGWYRTTGELFF
>TRBJ1-1|TRBV12-3/TRBV12-4
CASSLDRVTAFF
>TRBJ2-7|TRBV7-2
CASSQSGVVYEQYF
>TRBJ2-2|TRBV24-1
CATSDSGTPNTGELFF
>TRBJ2-2|TRBV11-1
CASSSGSTGELFF
>TRBJ1-2|TRBV7-9
CASSLEGQGHGYTF
>TRBJ2-1|TRBV13
CASSRSSGGPEDYEQLF
>TRBJ2-5|TRBV5-1
CASSLGTLDRQETQYF
>TRBJ2-1|TRBV19
CASTLGSGGSYNEQFF
>TRBJ2-5|TRBV28
CASSPRQGPETQYF
>TRBJ1-5|TRBV28
CASSLEVGLSTDSNQPQHF
>TRBJ1-2|TRBV5-6
CASSLRGAHGYGYTF
>TRBJ1-5|TRBV24-1
CATSGRGAGSQPQHF
>TRBJ1-6|TRBV10-3
CAISESGTVYSPLHF
>TRBJ2-5|TRBV20-1
CSARVPLAADQETQYF
>TRBJ1-2|TRBV20-1
CSAPRGTNYGYTF
>TRBJ2-2|TRBV12-3/TRBV12-4
CASSNPPGLAGGNTGELFF
>TRBJ2-5|TRBV28
CASSQDRGQETQYF
>TRBJ1-1|TRBV7-9
CASSFRQGYEAFF
>TRBJ1-6|TRBV28
CASSLSRQGNSPLHF
>TRBJ1-4|TRBV20-1
CSATPGELTNEKLFF
>TRBJ1-1|TRBV5-1
CASSLEPYTEAFF
>TRBJ2-2|TRBV19
CASSTIAGENTGELFF
>TRBJ2-6|TRBV10-3
CAISESTGTANANSGANVLTF
>TRBJ1-6|TRBV7-2
CASSLGVLNSPLHF
>TRBJ2-2|TRBV5-1
CASSLVAGDTGELFF
>TRBJ2-2|TRBV12-3/TRBV12-4
CASSLVQAGVGTGELFF
>TRBJ2-3|TRBV19
CASSLRLAPASTDTQYF
>TRBJ2-2|TRBV7-9
CASSRGQESGGELFF
>TRBJ1-1|TRBV15
CATSRDYGREAFF
>TRBJ1-2|TRBV27
CASSKSQGIYGYTF
>TRBJ2-5|TRBV20-1
CSARSYGTGSANSGETQYF
>TRBJ1-1|TRBV11-3
CASSPGGVRTEAFF
>TRBJ2-7|TRBV12-3/TRBV12-4
CASSLSAGGLHEQYF
>TRBJ1-2|TRBV4-1
CASSPTGTGGASGYTF
>TRBJ1-1|TRBV12-3/TRBV12-4
CASRTDLAGTEAFF
>TRBJ1-2|TRBV3-1
CASSPTNTAGYTF
>TRBJ2-5|TRBV7-2
CASSLLAGGRETQYF
>TRBJ1-6|TRBV9
CASSVEGLSSPLHF